The rows below give T cell receptor beta chains drawn from one sample of a study of T cell changes during pregnancy in multiple sclerosis. Libraries were prepared by immunoSEQ multiplex PCR; TCRdb keeps only in-frame clonotypes and omits some of them. Of 35,000 to 40,000 clones listed, roughly 91% are singletons. Sequencing was performed on CD8+ T cells from peripheral blood mononuclear cells, taken in the second trimester of pregnancy. The receptor set was obtained from a female donor with multiple sclerosis, enrolled in a pregnancy study. Both conserved end residues are part of each CDR3. The order of the fields is J gene, V gene, clone size, D gene, CDR3 protein, CDR3 DNA. The D gene is left open where the match is weak. Size tells how often a clone was seen (once, few, many) or the class of an expanded clone, and some rows leave it out.

>TRBJ1-2|TRBV7-8|.|.
CASSQAGNYGYTF
TGTGCCAGCAGCCAGGCAGGGAACTATGGCTACACCTTC
>TRBJ2-3|TRBV6-5|.|.
CASSSLNVATDTQYF
TGTGCCAGCAGTTCACTAAATGTGGCCACAGATACGCAGTATTTT
>TRBJ2-7|TRBV19|.|.
CASTPGATYEQYF
TGTGCCAGTACCCCGGGAGCGACCTACGAGCAGTACTTC
>TRBJ2-7|TRBV2|.|.
CASTLSYEQYF
TGTGCCAGCACCCTATCCTACGAGCAGTACTTC
>TRBJ2-2|TRBV11-1|once|TRBD2
CASSYGGAGELFF
TGTGCCAGCAGCTACGGGGGGGCCGGGGAGCTGTTTTTT
>TRBJ2-7|TRBV13|.|TRBD1
CASSSGQGPLYEQYF
TGTGCCAGCAGCTCGGGACAGGGGCCGCTCTACGAGCAGTACTTC
>TRBJ1-5|TRBV10-2|once|.
CASSEVPGVNQPQHF
TGCGCCAGCAGTGAGGTACCGGGGGTGAATCAGCCCCAGCATTTT
>TRBJ2-7|TRBV28|.|TRBD1
CASRMDRAPYEQYF
TGTGCCAGCAGGATGGACAGGGCTCCCTACGAGCAGTACTTC
>TRBJ1-2|TRBV4-1|.|TRBD1
CASSQAEGAGGYTF
TGCGCCAGCAGCCAAGCCGAGGGGGCAGGCGGCTACACCTTC
>TRBJ2-7|TRBV12-5|.|TRBD2
CASRTSGHAEQYF
TGTGCTAGCAGGACTAGCGGCCATGCGGAGCAGTACTTC
>TRBJ1-3|TRBV10-3|.|TRBD1
CAISESLLTGGVTIYF
TGTGCCATCAGTGAGTCCCTCCTGACAGGGGGAGTCACCATATATTTT
>TRBJ2-5|TRBV9|.|.
CASSDPRSDYQETQYF
TGTGCCAGCAGCGATCCCCGGTCGGACTATCAAGAGACCCAGTACTTC
>TRBJ2-1|TRBV19|.|TRBD2
CASSSTSGAYNEQFF
TGTGCCAGTAGTTCCACTAGCGGGGCTTACAATGAGCAGTTCTTC
>TRBJ1-5|TRBV6-5|.|TRBD1
CASATGGKLAQHF
TGTGCCAGCGCGACAGGGGGAAAGTTAGCCCAGCATTTT
>TRBJ1-1|TRBV7-2|.|.
CASTLAQEAEAFF
TGTGCCAGCACTTTGGCCCAAGAGGCTGAAGCTTTCTTT
>TRBJ1-1|TRBV10-3|.|.
CAIRMTEMNTEAFF
TGTGCCATCAGGATGACAGAAATGAACACTGAAGCTTTCTTT
>TRBJ2-1|TRBV19|.|.
CASSISYEQFF
TGTGCCAGTAGTATATCTTATGAGCAGTTCTTC
>TRBJ1-4|TRBV19|.|.
CASTRTGQANEKLFF
TGTGCCAGTACCCGCACAGGACAAGCTAATGAAAAACTGTTTTTT
>TRBJ2-1|TRBV30|.|TRBD2
CAGGLAGGNEQFF
TGTGCCGGTGGACTAGCGGGAGGAAATGAGCAGTTCTTC
>TRBJ1-1|TRBV7-2|.|.
CASSLALTATEAFF
TGTGCCAGCAGCCTCGCCCTGACAGCCACTGAAGCTTTCTTT
>TRBJ2-7|TRBV27|once|TRBD1
CASSSLQGAGEQYF
TGTGCCAGCAGTTCTTTACAGGGGGCGGGAGAGCAGTACTTC
>TRBJ2-7|TRBV5-1|.|.
CASSKDTRSYEQYF
TGCGCCAGCAGCAAGGACACCAGATCCTACGAGCAGTACTTC
>TRBJ2-3|TRBV7-2|.|.
CASSFSLTDTQYF
TGTGCCAGCAGCTTTTCCCTAACAGATACGCAGTATTTT